The 27 T cell receptor beta chains below were found in one sample sequenced in a study of tumor-infiltrating lymphocytes in oesophageal squamous cell carcinoma. TCRdb re-called the PCR reads with MiXCR, one entry per CDR3 protein. The sample includes some 16,000 distinct CDR3 sequences, more than 50% of them seen just once. Sequenced material: esophageal tumor tissue. These receptors were collected from a male donor with esophageal squamous cell carcinoma.

The chain recombines TRBV7-2 with TRBJ2-4, with TRBD2 matching 11 bases. TRBJ2-7 explains the end of the DNA better; the J call may be wrong. This CDR3 is built from 15 residues. Germline V gene sequence: CDR1 SGHTA, CDR2 FQGNSA. DNA for the CDR3: TGTGCCAGCAGCTTAGCTCTAGCGGGGGGTTACGAGCAGTACTTC. This encodes CASSLALAGGYEQYF.

The chain joins TRBV4-1 to TRBJ2-7; 10 nucleotides agree with TRBD2. The DNA end is more similar to TRBJ2-1, so the J call may be wrong. Germline V lookup: CDR1 MGHRA, CDR2 YSYEKL. The CDR3 runs 17 residues. The CDR3 reads CASSQGASGSSYNEQFF. CDR3 sequence (DNA): TGCGCCAGCAGCCAAGGCGCTAGCGGGAGCTCCTACAATGAGCAGTTCTTC.

This clonotype was detected a few times. The chain couples TRBV7-4 to TRBJ2-5; D gene ambiguous. The J call is in doubt because the DNA end fits TRBJ2-7 better. The CDR3 loop spans 14 amino acids. Germline CDR1 SGHVT, CDR2 SQSDAQ. The CDR3 coding sequence is TGTGCCAGCAGCTTAGTCGGCAGCTCCTACGAGCAGTACTTC. Its protein product is CASSLVGSSYEQYF.

Many counts were recorded for this clonotype. A much larger clone sits a single nucleotide away, making a read error possible. This CDR3 is CASSEALGPHEQFF. DNA for the CDR3: TGTGCCAGCAGTGAAGCGCTAGGACCCCACGAGCAGTTCTTC. The V gene is TRBV6-1, the J gene TRBJ2-1; D gene uncertain. The CDR3 totals 14 residues. Germline CDR1 and CDR2: MNHNS and SASEGT. Deletions cut 0 bases from V and 10 bases from J, with 13 bases between.

This clonotype was recorded only once. V and J are TRBV28 and TRBJ1-2, with D hard to call. In germline, CDR1 is MDHEN, CDR2 SYDVKM. The CDR3 spans 14 residues. V dropped 6 bases and J dropped 8 bases, with 19 bases sitting between them. CDR3 loop: CASSLEQLTGGYTF. The CDR3 DNA reads as TGTGCCAGCAGCCTTGAGCAACTCACGGGGGGCTACACCTTC.

The sample holds many counts of this clonotype. The chain combines TRBV5-1 with TRBJ2-1, with D possibly called TRBD1 or TRBD2 (5 bases each). The end of the DNA fits TRBJ2-7 better, so the J call may be wrong. Germline loops: CDR1 SGHRS, CDR2 YFSETQ. CDR3 size: 13 residues. CDR3 DNA: TGCGCCAGCAGCCCGGGGCCCCACTACGAGCAGTACTTC. This codes for CASSPGPHYEQYF.

This clonotype was picked up many times. The V gene is TRBV10-2, the J gene TRBJ2-3; D possibly corresponds to TRBD2 (5 bases). The CDR3 spans 13 residues. Germline CDR1 WSHSY, CDR2 SAAADI. Trimming stripped 10 bases from V and 1 base from J, with 12 bases between. The CDR3: CATTEAGTDTQYF. The DNA for the CDR3 is TGCGCCACCACGGAGGCTGGCACAGATACGCAGTATTTT.

The chain couples TRBV10-3 to TRBJ2-2; TRBD1 aligns across 10 bases. From germline, CDR1 is ENHRY and CDR2 SYGVKD. The ends lost 8 bases at V and 4 bases at J; junction bases unmatched: 10. The CDR3 totals 16 residues. The CDR3 is CAIRAGDRGSTGELFF. In DNA form, the CDR3 reads TGTGCCATCCGGGCCGGGGACAGGGGTTCCACCGGGGAGCTGTTTTTT.

This clonotype was seen a handful of times. V is TRBV7-6 and J is TRBJ2-4; a possible D gene is TRBD2 (6 bases). The V and J ends lost 4 bases and 9 bases respectively, with 16 bases between them. CDR3 size: 14 residues. The germline V gene encodes CDR1 SGHVS and CDR2 FNYEAQ. In nucleotides, the CDR3 is TGTGCCAGCAGCTACGGGACTCACGAGGGCATTCAGTACTTC. Residues: CASSYGTHEGIQYF. Looking up the rest from reference TRBV7-6 and TRBJ2-4 gives the full variable domain: GAGVSQSPRYKVTKRGQDVALRCDPISGHVSLYWYRQALGQGPEFLTYFNYEAQQDKSGLPNDRFSAERPEGSISTLTIQRTEQRDSAMYRCASSYGTHEGIQYFGAGTRLSVL.

V gene TRBV27 combines with J gene TRBJ2-1; TRBD1 agrees at 7 bases. Germline CDR1 reads MNHEY; CDR2 reads SMNVEV (reference sequence). Trimming removed 6 bases from V and 6 bases from J; junction bases left unmatched: 11. The CDR3 totals 15 residues. The CDR3 nucleotides read TGTGCCAGCAGAAACAGGGGTTTGCTAGTCAATGAGCAGTTCTTC. Amino acid sequence: CASRNRGLLVNEQFF.

This chain joins TRBV7-2 and TRBJ2-5; D might be TRBD1 (6 bases). Trimming took off 5 bases at V and 11 bases at J, with 24 bases between the two ends. CDR1 is SGHTA, CDR2 FQGNSA, per germline. This CDR3 region has 15 residues. As DNA, the CDR3 is TGTGCCAGCAGCCCACTACAGGGTTCCTACAATGAGCAGTACTTC. Amino acids: CASSPLQGSYNEQYF.

The chain couples TRBV28 to TRBJ2-5; D not resolved. The DNA end lines up better with TRBJ2-7; the J call may be wrong. The CDR3 contains 14 residues. Germline V gene lookup returns CDR1 MDHEN and CDR2 SYDVKM. The CDR3 region has the DNA TGTGCCAGCAGTTTCCAGGCTTGGACCTACGAGCAGTACTTC. Amino acids: CASSFQAWTYEQYF.

On this clonotype: One end of the junction does not line up with germline, which may come from a read error. This sequence joins TRBV6-6 and TRBJ2-3, with 8 bases identical to TRBD1. CDR3 length: 14 amino acids. Germline V gene data show CDR1 as MNHNY and CDR2 as SVGAGI (reference sequence). The CDR3 loop is CAAVLGQGNSPLHF. The CDR3 DNA reads as TGTGCCGCAGTTCTCGGACAGGGTAATTCACCCCTCCACTTC.

This clonotype is categorized as medium-sized (0.01 to 0.1%). The rearrangement uses TRBV28 and TRBJ2-7; TRBD2 is a possible D gene (6 bases). CDR3 length: 14 residues. V was shortened by 10 bases and J by 7 bases, with 23 bases between the two germline ends. Germline lookup yields CDR1 MDHEN and CDR2 SYDVKM. CDR3 coding DNA: TGTGCCACCTATGGGGGGACGGTTGCTTGGGAGCAGTACTTC. Its protein is CATYGGTVAWEQYF.

This clonotype has a count of ten or more. The J gene is TRBJ2-5, the V gene TRBV6-1; D is unclear. The ends were cut back, 6 bases at V and 5 bases at J, with 13 bases in the middle. The length of the CDR3 is 13 residues. Germline CDR1 reads MNHNS; CDR2 reads SASEGT. The CDR3 region is CASSRSSRETQYF. Written as DNA, the CDR3 is TGTGCCAGCAGCCGCTCCTCTAGGGAGACCCAGTACTTC.

The rearrangement uses TRBV12-3 or TRBV12-4 and TRBJ2-2; tentative D call: TRBD1 (5 bases). V lost 7 bases and J 2 bases, leaving 17 bases between the germline ends. The CDR3 contains 16 residues. The CDR3 DNA is TGTGCCAGCATCTTCGGTTTAGACAGTAACACCGGGGAGCTGTTTTTT. Translation: CASIFGLDSNTGELFF.

This clonotype came up a few times. The chain joins TRBV7-3 to TRBJ2-1, with 8 bases identical to TRBD2. This CDR3 has 15 residues. The J segment lost 2 bases and the V segment lost 3 bases, leaving 3 bases of the junction unmatched. CDR1 SGHTA and CDR2 FQGTGA come from the germline V gene. CDR3 sequence: CASSFTGGAYNEQFF. CDR3 bases: TGTGCCAGCAGCTTCACGGGAGGGGCCTACAATGAGCAGTTCTTC.

Turning to this clonotype: Since the CDR3 does not end with the conserved phenylalanine or tryptophan, this likely comes from a read error. Because the CDR3's place on the DNA is in doubt, the DNA is left out and the CDR3 is given as listed by TCRdb. This chain uses TRBV10-3 with TRBJ2-7; TRBD2, the table's D call, was not compared with the DNA. Germline lookup yields CDR1 ENHRY and CDR2 SYGVKD. A total of 20 residues make up the CDR3, ends included. The CDR3 sequence is CAISLTPGLTGLHSPLHFGN.

In the case of this clonotype: One end of the junction fails to match germline, which may point to a read error. V and J are TRBV6-1 and TRBJ1-1, with 10 nucleotides matching TRBD1. Germline V gene sequence: CDR1 MNHNS, CDR2 SASEGT. This CDR3 has 13 amino acids. This chain's CDR3 is CASSDGTGALVVF. CDR3 nucleotide sequence: TGTGCCAGCAGTGACGGGACAGGGGCTCTGGTCGTCTTT.

The rearrangement joins TRBV6-8 to TRBJ2-7, with D perhaps matching TRBD1 or TRBD2 (6 bases each). Trimming took 0 bases from V and 7 from J, leaving 13 bases between them. CDR3 length: 14 amino acids. The germline V gene has CDR1 MNHGY and CDR2 SAAAGT. In nucleotides, the CDR3 is TGTGCCAGCAGTTACTCGAGGAGGGGGGATGAGCAGTACTTC. Protein: CASSYSRRGDEQYF.

Regarding this clonotype: In this CDR3 the conserved last residue, phenylalanine or tryptophan, is missing, so a read error is likely. The limits of the CDR3 on the DNA are not certain, so only TCRdb's listed CDR3 is given. This chain links TRBV7-9 with TRBJ2-3; TRBD1, the table's D call, lacks a check against the DNA. Germline CDR1 reads SEHNR; CDR2 reads FQNEAQ (reference sequence). The CDR3 spans 17 residues, counting both ends. CDR3: CASKDTREEGYEQYFGT.

This chain uses TRBV6-1 with TRBJ2-1; no firm D call. Between the trimmed V and J ends, which lost 1 base and 3 bases, there was a span of 1 base. This CDR3 has 12 amino acids. CDR1 and CDR2 (germline): MNHNS, SASEGT. CDR3 DNA sequence: TGTGCCAGCAGTGAAGGCTACAATGAGCAGTTCTTC. It translates to CASSEGYNEQFF.

Notes on this clonotype: The conserved final phenylalanine or tryptophan is absent from the CDR3, which likely points to a read error. The limits of the CDR3 on the DNA are not certain, so only TCRdb's listed CDR3 is given. The chain has TRBV7-6 and TRBJ2-5; whether TRBD2, the table's D call, matches the DNA was not checked. The CDR3 is 9 residues long, ends included. In germline, CDR1 is SGHVS, CDR2 FNYEAQ. The CDR3 spells CASSLGPAG.

Concerning this clonotype itself: A read error may be the cause here, since a much bigger clone is one base away. The V and J genes are TRBV4-3 and TRBJ2-2; 9 nucleotides match TRBD2. This CDR3 comprises 15 residues. CDR1 and CDR2 from the germline V gene are LGHNA and YSLEER. Here the CDR3 reads CTSSSTSGGTGELFF. DNA for the CDR3: TGCACCAGCAGTTCGACTAGCGGCGGCACCGGGGAGCTGTTTTTT.

This clonotype was observed a handful of times. The chain is built from TRBV7-3 and TRBJ2-2; D is unclear. CDR3 length equals 13 residues. In germline, CDR1 is SGHTA, CDR2 FQGTGA. V was clipped by 2 bases and J by 5 bases, with 6 bases between them. CDR3 nucleotide sequence: TGTGCCAGCAGCTTACAGGTTACCGGGGAGCTGTTTTTT. As protein: CASSLQVTGELFF.

The chain recombines TRBV6-6 with TRBJ2-5; 9 nucleotides agree with TRBD2. CDR1 is MNHNY, CDR2 SVGAGI, per germline (reference sequence). Trimming removed 6 bases from V and 1 base from J; junction bases left unmatched: 6. This CDR3 is built from 15 residues. CDR3 protein: CASSLAGVPQETQYF. The CDR3 DNA is TGTGCCAGCAGCTTAGCGGGAGTTCCCCAAGAGACCCAGTACTTC.

The gene calls are TRBV11-3 and TRBJ1-5; D gene unclear. In germline, CDR1 is SGHNT, CDR2 YENEEA. V dropped 4 bases and J dropped 0 bases, with 10 bases sitting between them. The CDR3 loop spans 15 amino acids. CDR3 region: CASSSVTHSNQPQHF. The CDR3 bases are TGTGCCAGCAGCTCCGTTACTCATAGCAATCAGCCCCAGCATTTT.